This TCR beta chain was captured in a study of early T cells in non-severe SARS-CoV-2 infection. Regarding the study as a whole: Matches to VDJdb favored anti-spike CD8 responses and missed private and CD4 specificities.

Each CDR3 protein is one row after TCRdb ran MiXCR on the 5' RACE reads. The sample shows some 52,000 distinct CDR3 sequences, over 7.5% of them seen only once. CDR1 and CDR2 (germline): MNHEY, SVGAGI. V lost 5 bases and J lost 6, with 12 bases in between. This CDR3 contains 13 residues. Comment on this clonotype: Its antigen remains unidentified.

The specimen sequenced was whole blood. The gene calls are TRBV6-5 and TRBJ2-3; a weak D match, TRBD2 (5 bases). The TCR sequence derives from an adult who was a healthcare worker with PCR-confirmed SARS-CoV-2 infection or an uninfected control (not recorded which). The CDR3: CASSRGSRDTQYF. The CDR3 DNA reads as TGTGCCAGCAGTCGAGGGTCCCGGGATACGCAGTATTTT.